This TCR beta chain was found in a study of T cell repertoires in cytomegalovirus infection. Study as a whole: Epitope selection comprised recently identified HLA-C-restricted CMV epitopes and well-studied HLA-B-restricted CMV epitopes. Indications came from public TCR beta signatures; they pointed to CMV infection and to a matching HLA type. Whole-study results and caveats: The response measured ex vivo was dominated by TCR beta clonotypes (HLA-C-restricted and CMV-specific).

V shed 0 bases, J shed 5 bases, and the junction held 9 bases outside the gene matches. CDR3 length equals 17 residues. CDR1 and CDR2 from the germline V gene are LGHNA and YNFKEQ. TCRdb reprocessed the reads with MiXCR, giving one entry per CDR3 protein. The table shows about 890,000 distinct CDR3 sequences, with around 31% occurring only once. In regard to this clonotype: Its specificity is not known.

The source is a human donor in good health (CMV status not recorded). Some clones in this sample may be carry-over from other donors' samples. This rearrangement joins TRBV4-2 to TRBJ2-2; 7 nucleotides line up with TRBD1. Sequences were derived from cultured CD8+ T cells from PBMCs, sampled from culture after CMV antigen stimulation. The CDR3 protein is CASSQDHEGARTGELFF. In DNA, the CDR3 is TGTGCCAGCAGCCAAGATCACGAGGGGGCGAGAACCGGGGAGCTGTTTTTT.